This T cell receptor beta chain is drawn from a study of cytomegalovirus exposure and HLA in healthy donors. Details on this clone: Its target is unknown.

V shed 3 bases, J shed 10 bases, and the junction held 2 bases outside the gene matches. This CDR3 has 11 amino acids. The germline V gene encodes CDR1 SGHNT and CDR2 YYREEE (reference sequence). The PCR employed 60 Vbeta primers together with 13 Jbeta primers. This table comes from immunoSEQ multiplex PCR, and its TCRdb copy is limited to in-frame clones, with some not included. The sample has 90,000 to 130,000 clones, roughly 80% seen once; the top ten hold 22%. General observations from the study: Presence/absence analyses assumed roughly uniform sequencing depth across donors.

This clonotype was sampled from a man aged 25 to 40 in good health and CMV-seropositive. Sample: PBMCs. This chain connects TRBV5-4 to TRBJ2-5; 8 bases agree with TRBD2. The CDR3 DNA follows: TGTGCCAGCAGCTCCGGGACTAGCCAGTACTTC. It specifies CASSSGTSQYF. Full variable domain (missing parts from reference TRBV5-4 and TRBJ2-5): ETGVTQSPTHLIKTRGQQVTLRCSSQSGHNTVSWYQQALGQGPQFIFQYYREEENGRGNFPPRFSGLQFPNYSSELNVNALELDDSALYLCASSSGTSQYFGPGTRLLVL.